This record covers a single T cell receptor (beta chain). This sample is part of a study of blood T cell repertoires in COVID-19. Study-wide context: From T cells, B-cell-depleted T cells, or PBMCs came the material, which was cDNA or gDNA.

The data were produced by immunoSEQ multiplex PCR, yet TCRdb's version contains in-frame clones alone and is incomplete. Among tens of thousands of clones listed, about 91% were seen once. Germline V gene data show CDR1 as SGHRS and CDR2 as YFSETQ. The CDR3 is made up of 15 amino acids. Trimming cost V 1 base and J 2 bases; bases outside gene matches: 4. Sequenced sample: peripheral blood. This chain links TRBV5-1 with TRBJ2-7; TRBD1 agrees at 9 bases. The origin of this receptor is a man aged 60 to 69 with acute or convalescent COVID-19. CDR3 sequence (DNA): TGCGCCAGCAGCTTGACGGGACAGGGAACCTACGAGCAGTACTTC. This sequence encodes CASSLTGQGTYEQYF.